A selection of T cell receptor beta chains follows, all from one sample in a study of Graves' ophthalmopathy and Graves' hyperthyroidism. TCRdb reprocessed the multiplex PCR reads via MiXCR and lists one record per CDR3 protein. The repertoire holds roughly 1.1 million distinct CDR3 sequences, with less than 45% as singletons. The sample was peripheral blood or thyroid tissue (not recorded which). All receptors derive from an adult man with Graves' hyperthyroidism. Each CDR3 is given with its conserved first and last residue. The order of the fields is D gene, V gene, CDR3 length, J gene, clone size, CDR3 DNA, CDR3 protein. D genes are given only for firm matches. Clone size is shown for a subset of rows, as once, few, many or a class of expanded clone.

D: TRBD1; V: TRBV7-8; length: 15; J: TRBJ1-2; size: few; DNA: TGTGCCAGCAGCTCGGGGGGACAGGGGAACTATGGCTACACCTTC; CDR3: CASSSGGQGNYGYTF
D: -; V: TRBV6-5; length: 16; J: TRBJ1-3; size: few; DNA: TGTGCCAGCAGTTACTCCTTGGTTGGGACGGGAAACACCATATATTTT; CDR3: CASSYSLVGTGNTIYF
D: -; V: TRBV6-2/TRBV6-3; length: 15; J: TRBJ1-5; size: many; DNA: TGTGCCAGCAGTTACGCCGGCAGGCTTGGTCAGCCCCAGCATTTT; CDR3: CASSYAGRLGQPQHF
D: -; V: TRBV9; length: 13; J: TRBJ1-1; size: -; DNA: TGTGCCAGCAGCGTAGCTCCTAACACTGAAGCTTTCTTT; CDR3: CASSVAPNTEAFF
D: -; V: TRBV5-1; length: 16; J: TRBJ2-7; size: -; DNA: TGCGCCAGCAGCTTGGTAATAGGGGAGCTAGGATACGAGCAGTACTTC; CDR3: CASSLVIGELGYEQYF
D: -; V: TRBV20-1; length: 14; J: TRBJ2-7; size: -; DNA: TGCAGTGCTAGATCAGGGGACGGCTCCTACGAGCAGTACTTC; CDR3: CSARSGDGSYEQYF
D: -; V: TRBV14; length: 17; J: TRBJ2-7; size: few; DNA: TGTGCCAGCAGCATAAGACAGGCCCTAATCCCCCTCTACGAGCAGTACTTC; CDR3: CASSIRQALIPLYEQYF
D: -; V: TRBV28; length: 15; J: TRBJ2-7; size: few; DNA: TGTGCCAGCAGTTCTCAGGATCGGGGCTCCTACGAGCAGTACTTC; CDR3: CASSSQDRGSYEQYF
D: TRBD2; V: TRBV4-3; length: 15; J: TRBJ2-7; size: many; DNA: TGCGCCAGCAGCTTCGGACTAGCGCCTACCTACGAGCAGTACTTC; CDR3: CASSFGLAPTYEQYF
D: -; V: TRBV7-8; length: 16; J: TRBJ1-6; size: many; DNA: TGTGCCAGCAGCGCTAACAGGGTATTGGTTAATTCACCCCTCCACTTT; CDR3: CASSANRVLVNSPLHF
D: -; V: TRBV12-3/TRBV12-4; length: 15; J: TRBJ2-7; size: -; DNA: TGTGCCAGCAGTTCCCGGGCAAGGGGAGGATACGAGCAGTACTTC; CDR3: CASSSRARGGYEQYF
D: -; V: TRBV5-1; length: 15; J: TRBJ2-5; size: -; DNA: TGCGCCAGCAGCTTGGCCACAACAGGAGAAGAGACCCAGTACTTC; CDR3: CASSLATTGEETQYF
D: TRBD1; V: TRBV7-3; length: 13; J: TRBJ2-5; size: -; DNA: TGTGCCCTTCGACGGACAGGGGGGGAGACCCAGTACTTC; CDR3: CALRRTGGETQYF
D: -; V: TRBV13; length: 15; J: TRBJ2-5; size: -; DNA: TGTGCCAGCAGCTCAAAACGGACTGGATCAGAGACCCAGTACTTC; CDR3: CASSSKRTGSETQYF
D: -; V: TRBV7-9; length: 14; J: TRBJ2-3; size: -; DNA: TGTGCCAGCAGCTTAGCGGGGGGGCTTGATACGCAGTATTTT; CDR3: CASSLAGGLDTQYF
D: -; V: TRBV10-2; length: 14; J: TRBJ1-6; size: many; DNA: TGCGCCAGCAGACACCTCCAGCCCAATTCACCCCTCCACTTT; CDR3: CASRHLQPNSPLHF
D: -; V: TRBV5-1; length: 14; J: TRBJ1-1; size: few; DNA: TGCGCCAGCAGTCTTCAGGGTAGAGGGCTTGAAGCTTTCTTT; CDR3: CASSLQGRGLEAFF
D: -; V: TRBV27; length: 12; J: TRBJ1-5; size: few; DNA: TGTGCCAACAGGGATGGGCTGCGGCCCCAGCATTTT; CDR3: CANRDGLRPQHF
D: -; V: TRBV29-1; length: 11; J: TRBJ2-7; size: many; DNA: TGCAGCGTTGAAGAACCTAGCGTGCAGTACTTC; CDR3: CSVEEPSVQYF
D: TRBD1; V: TRBV25-1; length: 13; J: TRBJ1-2; size: -; DNA: TGTGCCAGCTCTGGACAGGGAACGAGGGGCTACACCTTC; CDR3: CASSGQGTRGYTF
D: TRBD2; V: TRBV10-2; length: 16; J: TRBJ2-7; size: once; DNA: TGCGCCAGCAGTGCCGGACTAGCGGAAAGCTCCTACGAGCAGTACTTC; CDR3: CASSAGLAESSYEQYF
D: TRBD1; V: TRBV20-1; length: 11; J: TRBJ2-7; size: many; DNA: TGCAGTGCAGGGGGCCTCCACGAGCAGTACTTC; CDR3: CSAGGLHEQYF
D: TRBD1; V: TRBV6-5; length: 16; J: TRBJ1-2; size: few; DNA: TGTGCCAGCAGTCCTTATGGTACAGGGGCTAAGTATGGCTACACCTTC; CDR3: CASSPYGTGAKYGYTF
D: TRBD1; V: TRBV9; length: 16; J: TRBJ1-5; size: many; DNA: TGTGCCAGCAGCGGCGGACAGGGGGAGAGCAATCAGCCCCAGCATTTT; CDR3: CASSGGQGESNQPQHF
D: -; V: TRBV10-2; length: 11; J: TRBJ2-5; size: few; DNA: TGCGCCAGCAGTGGAGCGGAGACCCAGTACTTC; CDR3: CASSGAETQYF
D: -; V: TRBV10-3; length: 13; J: TRBJ2-7; size: -; DNA: TGTGCCATCAGTGGGCCAGGGGGGGGCGAGCAGTACTTC; CDR3: CAISGPGGGEQYF
D: -; V: TRBV9; length: 15; J: TRBJ2-7; size: few; DNA: TGTGCCAGCAGCCGCGGACAGGTGGGACTCTACGAGCAGTACTTC; CDR3: CASSRGQVGLYEQYF
D: TRBD2; V: TRBV29-1; length: 13; J: TRBJ2-3; size: once; DNA: TGCAGCGTTTCTAGCGGGGTGACAGATACGCAGTATTTT; CDR3: CSVSSGVTDTQYF
D: -; V: TRBV9; length: 14; J: TRBJ2-7; size: -; DNA: TGTGCCAGCAGTTTACCCCTGGACTTTTACGAGCAGTACTTC; CDR3: CASSLPLDFYEQYF
D: TRBD1; V: TRBV10-2; length: 16; J: TRBJ2-2; size: -; DNA: TGTGCCAGCACCGGGACAGGGGGTGTTAACACCGGGGAGCTGTTTTTT; CDR3: CASTGTGGVNTGELFF
D: TRBD1; V: TRBV5-1; length: 14; J: TRBJ2-7; size: -; DNA: TGCGCCAGCAGCACCAGGGGGACCCCCTACGAGCAGTACTTC; CDR3: CASSTRGTPYEQYF